The 10 T cell receptor beta chains below come from one sample, sequenced in a study of blood T cell repertoires in COVID-19. Using immunoSEQ multiplex PCR, the repertoire was profiled, and TCRdb retains in-frame clones only, with some absent. The sample consists of around 11,000 clones, around four fifths of them appearing once. Source material: peripheral blood. These receptors came from a human donor in a cohort sampled during active COVID-19.

The chain joins TRBV2 to TRBJ2-3; 9 positions match TRBD2. There are 15 residues in the CDR3. J lost 3 bases, V lost 10 bases, and 11 bases had no gene match. Germline V gene data show CDR1 as SNHLY and CDR2 as FYNNEI. The CDR3, as DNA: TGTGCCACCTCCGCTAGCGGGGCAGGGACAGATACGCAGTATTTT. Translation: CATSASGAGTDTQYF.

CDR3 coding DNA: TGTGCCTGGAGCGAGCCCGGAGGTTTCAATTCACCCCTCCACTTT. Amino acid sequence: CAWSEPGGFNSPLHF. The V and J genes are TRBV30 and TRBJ1-6; D call uncertain. Germline values: CDR1 GTSNPN, CDR2 SVGIG (reference sequence). The CDR3 runs to 15 residues. With 3 bases removed from V and 7 bases from J, the gap between germline ends came to 16 bases. The entire variable domain, with the rest obtained from reference TRBV30 and TRBJ1-6, is as follows: SQTIHQWPATLVQPVGSPLSLECTVEGTSNPNLYWYRQAAGRGLQLLFYSVGIGQISSEVPQNLSASRPQDRQFILSSKKLLLSDSGFYLCAWSEPGGFNSPLHFGNGTRLTVT.

This clone has more than one count but fewer than ten. The rearrangement joins TRBV7-3 to TRBJ2-3, with TRBD2 as a possible D gene (6 bases). The CDR3 totals 13 residues. Germline values: CDR1 SGHTA, CDR2 FQGTGA. V dropped 5 bases and J dropped 5 bases, with 11 bases sitting between them. The DNA of the CDR3 is TGTGCCAGCAGCCCACATAGCGGAGATACGCAGTATTTT. Its translation is CASSPHSGDTQYF.

This chain uses TRBV9 with TRBJ2-3; TRBD2 aligns across 8 bases. Germline V gives CDR1 SGDLS, CDR2 YYNGEE. This CDR3 is built from 15 residues. After removal of 2 bases from V and 2 bases from J, the junction contained 4 bases not matched to a gene. The DNA for the CDR3 is TGTGCCAGCAGCGTGGTAGCGGGACTCACAGATACGCAGTATTTT. Encoded protein: CASSVVAGLTDTQYF. The variable domain in full, completed from reference TRBV9 and TRBJ2-3, reads DSGVTQTPKHLITATGQRVTLRCSPRSGDLSVYWYQQSLDQGLQFLIQYYNGEERAKGNILERFSAQQFPDLHSELNLSSLELGDSALYFCASSVVAGLTDTQYFGPGTRLTVL.

The genes are TRBV18 and TRBJ2-5; no reliable D call. CDR1 and CDR2 from the germline V gene are KGHSH and LQKENI. Trimming took off 3 bases at V and 2 bases at J, with 13 bases between the two ends. The length of the CDR3 is 15 residues. CDR3 region: CASSPPANSQETQYF. The CDR3 region has the DNA TGTGCCAGCTCACCCCCAGCTAACAGTCAAGAGACCCAGTACTTC.

The genes are TRBV29-1 and TRBJ1-1; D uncertain. CDR1 and CDR2 (germline): SQVTM, ANQGSEA. Trimming cost V 6 bases and J 0 bases, with 2 bases left between them. There are 10 residues in the CDR3. The chain's CDR3 is CSVMNTEAFF. The CDR3 region has the DNA TGCAGCGTCATGAACACTGAAGCTTTCTTT. Combining the CDR3 with reference TRBV29-1 and TRBJ1-1 gives the whole variable domain SAVISQKPSRDICQRGTSLTIQCQVDSQVTMMFWYRQQPGQSLTLIATANQGSEATYESGFVIDKFPISRPNLTFSTLTVSNMSPEDSSIYLCSVMNTEAFFGQGTRLTVV.

This clone was recorded a few times. The chain joins TRBV6-5 to TRBJ2-1; TRBD1 might be the D (6 bases). The CDR3 covers 13 residues. CDR1 MNHEY and CDR2 SVGAGI come from the germline V gene. Trimming took off 6 bases at V and 9 bases at J, with 15 bases between the two ends. CDR3 loop: CASRHQGTSEQFF. The CDR3 nucleotides read TGTGCCAGCAGGCATCAGGGGACGAGTGAGCAGTTCTTC.

The gene calls are TRBV15 and TRBJ2-7; D may be TRBD1 (6 bases). CDR1 is LNHNV, CDR2 YYDKDF, per germline (reference sequence). The CDR3 sequence is 17 residues long. Trimming took 0 bases from V and 0 from J, leaving 15 bases between them. The CDR3 bases are TGTGCCACCAGCAGAGATTCCGGGCAGGGGATCTCCTACGAGCAGTACTTC. Protein: CATSRDSGQGISYEQYF.

This clone was found once. V gene TRBV19 combines with J gene TRBJ2-5; 8 bases align to TRBD2. The CDR3 loop spans 13 amino acids. With 4 bases clipped from V and 5 bases from J, the junction kept 3 bases outside the gene matches. Germline CDR1 and CDR2: LNHDA and SQIVND (reference sequence). CDR3 DNA sequence: TGTGCCAGTAGTAGGACTAGCTGGGAGACCCAGTACTTC. As protein: CASSRTSWETQYF.

V is TRBV27 and J is TRBJ1-6; TRBD1 aligns across 10 bases. Germline trimming cut 7 bases from V and 10 bases from J; bases unmatched to any gene: 10. The CDR3 covers 15 residues. Germline V gene sequence: CDR1 MNHEY, CDR2 SMNVEV (reference sequence). The CDR3 nucleotides read TGTGCCAGCAATACTTTTGGGACAGGGGCATCACCCCTCCACTTT. Protein: CASNTFGTGASPLHF.